This T cell receptor (beta chain) was found in a study of beta chain features in type 1 diabetes. Study observations and caveats: Shorter templates might be favored by PCR, and equally so in patients and in controls.

In its sample, this clone was seen a few times. Its matching antigen is unknown. Per the germline V gene, CDR1 is SGHDT and CDR2 is YYEEEE. The CDR3 spans 14 residues. V lost 7 bases to trimming and J lost 2 bases; unmatched junction nucleotides: 7. Expressed TCRB transcripts got sequenced, as all isolated RNA was reverse transcribed. Libraries were prepared by immunoSEQ multiplex PCR; TCRdb keeps only in-frame clonotypes and omits some of them. The sample has 250,000 or so clones; approximately 70% are singletons. Sequencing was carried out using naive CD4+ T cells from blood. The V gene is TRBV5-6, the J gene TRBJ2-5; 8 bases match TRBD1. The TCR was taken from a man aged 25 to 40 in good health. The CDR3 sequence: CASFRGRGQETQYF. DNA of the CDR3: TGTGCCAGCTTCAGGGGGCGAGGGCAAGAGACCCAGTACTTC.